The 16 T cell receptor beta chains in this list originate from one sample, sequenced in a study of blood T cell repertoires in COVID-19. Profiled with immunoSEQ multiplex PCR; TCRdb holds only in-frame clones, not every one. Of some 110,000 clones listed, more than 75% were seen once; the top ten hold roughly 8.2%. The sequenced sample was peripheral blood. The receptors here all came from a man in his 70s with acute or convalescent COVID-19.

The CDR3 loop reads CSASHPGDYGYTF. DNA of the CDR3: TGCAGTGCTAGTCACCCGGGGGACTATGGCTACACCTTC. The chain employs TRBV20-1 and TRBJ1-2, with a weak D call TRBD1 (5 bases). This CDR3 is 13 amino acids long. V was cut by 3 bases and J by 3 bases, with 11 bases left in between. CDR1 and CDR2 (germline): DFQATT, SNEGSKA (reference sequence).

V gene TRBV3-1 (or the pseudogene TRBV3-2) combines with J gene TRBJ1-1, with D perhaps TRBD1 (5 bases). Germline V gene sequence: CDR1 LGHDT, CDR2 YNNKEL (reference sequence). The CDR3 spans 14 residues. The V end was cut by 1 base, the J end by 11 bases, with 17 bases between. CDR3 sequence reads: CASSQGAGGGQAFF. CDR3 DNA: TGTGCCAGCAGCCAAGGCGCGGGGGGAGGGCAGGCTTTCTTT.

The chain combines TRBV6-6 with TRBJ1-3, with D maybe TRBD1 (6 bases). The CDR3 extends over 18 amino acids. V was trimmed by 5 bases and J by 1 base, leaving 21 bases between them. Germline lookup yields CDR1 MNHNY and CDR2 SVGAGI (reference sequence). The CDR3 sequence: CASSPRGRGGPSGNTIYF. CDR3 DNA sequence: TGTGCCAGCAGTCCGAGGGGCAGGGGAGGGCCTTCTGGAAACACCATATATTTT.

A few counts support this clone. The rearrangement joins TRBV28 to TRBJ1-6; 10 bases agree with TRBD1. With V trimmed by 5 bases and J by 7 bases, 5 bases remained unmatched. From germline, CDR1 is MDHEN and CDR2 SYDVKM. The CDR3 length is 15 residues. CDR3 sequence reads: CASSPGTGENSPLHF. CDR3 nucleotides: TGTGCCAGCAGTCCCGGGACAGGGGAAAATTCACCCCTCCACTTT.

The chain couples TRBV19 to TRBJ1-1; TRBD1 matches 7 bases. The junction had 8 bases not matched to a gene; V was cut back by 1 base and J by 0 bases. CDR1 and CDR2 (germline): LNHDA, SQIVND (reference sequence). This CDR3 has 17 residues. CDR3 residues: CASSIVRGDTMNTEAFF. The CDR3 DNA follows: TGTGCCAGTAGTATAGTCAGGGGGGACACCATGAACACTGAAGCTTTCTTT.

CDR3 residues: CASTINGGGSPLHF. Here the CDR3 DNA reads TGTGCCAGCACCATAAATGGGGGAGGATCACCCCTCCACTTT. This chain joins TRBV28 and TRBJ1-6; a possible D gene is TRBD1 (5 bases). Germline CDR1 is MDHEN and CDR2 is SYDVKM. V gave up 7 bases and J gave up 10 bases, with 17 bases separating them. This CDR3 has 14 amino acids. The whole variable domain, remainder taken from reference TRBV28 and TRBJ1-6, is DVKVTQSSRYLVKRTGEKVFLECVQDMDHENMFWYRQDPGLGLRLIYFSYDVKMKEKGDIPEGYSVSREKKERFSLILESASTNQTSMYLCASTINGGGSPLHFGNGTRLTVT.

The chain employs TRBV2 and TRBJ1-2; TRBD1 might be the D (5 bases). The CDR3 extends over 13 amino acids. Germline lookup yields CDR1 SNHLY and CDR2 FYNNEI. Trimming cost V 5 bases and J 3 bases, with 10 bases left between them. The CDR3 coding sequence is TGTGCCAGCAGTCGGCAAGGGGACTATGGCTACACCTTC. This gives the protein CASSRQGDYGYTF. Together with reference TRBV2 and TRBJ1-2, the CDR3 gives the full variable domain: EPEVTQTPSHQVTQMGQEVILRCVPISNHLYFYWYRQILGQKVEFLVSFYNNEISEKSEIFDDQFSVERPDGSNFTLKIRSTKLEDSAMYFCASSRQGDYGYTFGSGTRLTVV.

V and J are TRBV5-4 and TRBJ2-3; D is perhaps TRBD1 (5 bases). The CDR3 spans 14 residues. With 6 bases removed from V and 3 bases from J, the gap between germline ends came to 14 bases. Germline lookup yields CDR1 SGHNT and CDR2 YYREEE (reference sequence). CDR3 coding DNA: TGTGCCAGCACCACCGCAGGGCGGACAGATACGCAGTATTTT. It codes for CASTTAGRTDTQYF.

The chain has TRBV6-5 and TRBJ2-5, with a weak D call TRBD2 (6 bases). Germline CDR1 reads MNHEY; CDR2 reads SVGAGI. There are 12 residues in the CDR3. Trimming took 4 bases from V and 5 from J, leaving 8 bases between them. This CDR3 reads CASSLRGETQYF. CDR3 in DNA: TGTGCCAGCAGTTTACGGGGGGAGACCCAGTACTTC.

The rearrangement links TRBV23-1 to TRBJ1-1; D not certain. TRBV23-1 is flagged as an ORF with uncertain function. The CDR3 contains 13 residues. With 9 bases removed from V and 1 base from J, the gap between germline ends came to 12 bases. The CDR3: CASSGGSNTEAFF. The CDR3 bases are TGCGCCAGTTCAGGTGGCTCGAACACTGAAGCTTTCTTT.

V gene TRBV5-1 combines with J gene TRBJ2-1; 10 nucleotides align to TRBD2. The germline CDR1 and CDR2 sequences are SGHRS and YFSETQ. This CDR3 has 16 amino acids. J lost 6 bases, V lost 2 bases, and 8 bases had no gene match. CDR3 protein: CASSFERGGRINEQFF. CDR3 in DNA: TGCGCCAGCAGCTTCGAGCGGGGGGGCCGTATCAATGAGCAGTTCTTC. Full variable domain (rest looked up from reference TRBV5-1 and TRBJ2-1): KAGVTQTPRYLIKTRGQQVTLSCSPISGHRSVSWYQQTPGQGLQFLFEYFSETQRNKGNFPGRFSGRQFSNSRSEMNVSTLELGDSALYLCASSFERGGRINEQFFGPGTRLTVL.

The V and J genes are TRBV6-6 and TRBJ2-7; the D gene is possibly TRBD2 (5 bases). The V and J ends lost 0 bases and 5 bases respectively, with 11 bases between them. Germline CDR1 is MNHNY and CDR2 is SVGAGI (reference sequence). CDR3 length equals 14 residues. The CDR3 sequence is CASSYSRGGNEQYF. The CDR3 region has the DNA TGTGCCAGCAGTTACTCCCGGGGTGGGAACGAGCAGTACTTC.

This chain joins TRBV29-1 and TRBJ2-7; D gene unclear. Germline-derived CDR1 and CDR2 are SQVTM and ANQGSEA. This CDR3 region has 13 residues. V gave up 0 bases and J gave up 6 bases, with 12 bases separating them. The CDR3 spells CSVEDSTRSEQYF. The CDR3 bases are TGCAGCGTTGAAGATTCGACACGATCCGAGCAGTACTTC.

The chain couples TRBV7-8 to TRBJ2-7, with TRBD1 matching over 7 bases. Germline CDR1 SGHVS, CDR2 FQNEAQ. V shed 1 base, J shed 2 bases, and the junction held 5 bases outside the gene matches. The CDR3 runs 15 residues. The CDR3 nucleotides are TGTGCCAGCAGCTTAGGGTCAGGGGGTACCTACGAGCAGTACTTC. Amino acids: CASSLGSGGTYEQYF. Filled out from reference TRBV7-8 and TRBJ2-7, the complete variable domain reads GAGVSQSPRYKVAKRGQDVALRCDPISGHVSLFWYQQALGQGPEFLTYFQNEAQLDKSGLPSDRFFAERPEGSVSTLKIQRTQQEDSAVYLCASSLGSGGTYEQYFGPGTRLTVT.

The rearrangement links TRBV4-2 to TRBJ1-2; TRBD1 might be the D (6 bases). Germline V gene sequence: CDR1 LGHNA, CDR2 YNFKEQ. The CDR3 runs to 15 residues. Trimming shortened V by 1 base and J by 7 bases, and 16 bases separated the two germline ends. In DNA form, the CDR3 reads TGTGCCAGCAGCCAAGTCCCCCAGGGGAACGGTGGCTACACCTTC. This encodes CASSQVPQGNGGYTF.

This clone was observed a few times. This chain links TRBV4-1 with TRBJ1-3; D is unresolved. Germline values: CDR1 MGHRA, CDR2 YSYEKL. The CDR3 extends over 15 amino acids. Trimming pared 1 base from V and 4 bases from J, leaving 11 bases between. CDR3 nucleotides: TGCGCCAGCAGCCAAGGTTTGGCAGTAGGAAACACCATATATTTT. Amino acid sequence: CASSQGLAVGNTIYF.